The 28 T cell receptor beta chains reported below all come from one sample, sequenced in a study of cytomegalovirus exposure and HLA in healthy donors. TCRdb's copy holds only in-frame clones and misses some; the assay was immunoSEQ multiplex PCR. The table shows more than 140,000 clones, with less than 90% occurring only once. Material for sequencing was PBMCs. The receptors derive from a woman aged 18-29 years in good health and CMV-seropositive.

The gene calls are TRBV20-1 and TRBJ2-7; TRBD2 might be the D (6 bases). The V and J ends lost 6 bases and 2 bases respectively, with 8 bases between them. This CDR3 comprises 11 residues. The germline V gene has CDR1 DFQATT and CDR2 SNEGSKA (reference sequence). The CDR3 spells CSAGGPYEQYF. The CDR3 DNA reads as TGCAGTGCGGGAGGCCCCTACGAGCAGTACTTC.

This chain joins TRBV6-5 and TRBJ1-5; D not certain. V lost 2 bases and J lost 2, with 10 bases in between. The V gene's germline CDR1 is MNHEY and CDR2 SVGAGI. CDR3 size: 15 residues. CDR3 bases: TGTGCCAGCAGTTACGGTAGGGAGGGCAATCAGCCCCAGCATTTT. Protein: CASSYGREGNQPQHF.

The chain employs TRBV30 and TRBJ1-1, with a weak D call TRBD1 (5 bases). There are 15 residues in the CDR3. Trimming took 0 bases from V and 1 from J, leaving 12 bases between them. Germline V CDR1 and CDR2: GTSNPN, SVGIG (reference sequence). CDR3 nucleotide sequence: TGTGCCTGGAGTGTACGTAGGGGCCCGAACACTGAAGCTTTCTTT. Residues: CAWSVRRGPNTEAFF. Complete variable domain (other parts from reference TRBV30 and TRBJ1-1): SQTIHQWPATLVQPVGSPLSLECTVEGTSNPNLYWYRQAAGRGLQLLFYSVGIGQISSEVPQNLSASRPQDRQFILSSKKLLLSDSGFYLCAWSVRRGPNTEAFFGQGTRLTVV.

This clone showed up just a few times. The chain joins TRBV29-1 to TRBJ1-2; 10 positions agree with TRBD1. The CDR3 loop spans 15 amino acids. Germline V lookup: CDR1 SQVTM, CDR2 ANQGSEA. V trimming: 6 bases; J trimming: 4 bases; junction bases outside the gene matches: 11. The CDR3 loop is CSVDPGTGETYGYTF. The DNA of the CDR3 is TGCAGCGTGGATCCCGGGACAGGGGAAACCTATGGCTACACCTTC. The whole variable domain, remainder taken from reference TRBV29-1 and TRBJ1-2, is SAVISQKPSRDICQRGTSLTIQCQVDSQVTMMFWYRQQPGQSLTLIATANQGSEATYESGFVIDKFPISRPNLTFSTLTVSNMSPEDSSIYLCSVDPGTGETYGYTFGSGTRLTVV.

The CDR3 is CASSLGGFRGYTF. The CDR3 DNA is TGTGCCAGCAGCTTAGGCGGGTTCCGAGGCTACACCTTC. This chain connects TRBV7-2 to TRBJ1-2; no clear D gene. CDR3 length: 13 residues. V was clipped by 1 base and J by 8 bases, with 11 bases between them. CDR1 and CDR2 from the germline V gene are SGHTA and FQGNSA.

The chain employs TRBV2 and TRBJ2-3; 7 nucleotides line up with TRBD2. Per the germline V gene, CDR1 is SNHLY and CDR2 is FYNNEI. V trimming: 6 bases; J trimming: 3 bases; junction bases outside the gene matches: 9. This CDR3 spans 15 amino acids. DNA for the CDR3: TGTGCCAGCAGCCCAGGGCGGGAGTTTACAGATACGCAGTATTTT. It codes for CASSPGREFTDTQYF.

The chain employs TRBV9 and TRBJ2-7, with a tentative D call TRBD1 (6 bases). Germline CDR1 reads SGDLS; CDR2 reads YYNGEE. This CDR3 has 13 amino acids. The V end lost 3 bases, the J end lost 2 bases, and 9 bases lay between the germline ends. Here the CDR3 DNA reads TGTGCCAGCAGCGCGAGGGGGACCTACGAGCAGTACTTC. Encoded protein: CASSARGTYEQYF. Supplemented by reference TRBV9 and TRBJ2-7, the full variable domain reads DSGVTQTPKHLITATGQRVTLRCSPRSGDLSVYWYQQSLDQGLQFLIQYYNGEERAKGNILERFSAQQFPDLHSELNLSSLELGDSALYFCASSARGTYEQYFGPGTRLTVT.

The chain links TRBV5-1 to TRBJ2-4; 9 bases are a match to TRBD1. J gave up 0 bases and V 0 bases, and 1 base lay outside the gene matches. Germline lookup yields CDR1 SGHRS and CDR2 YFSETQ. There are 16 residues in the CDR3. The CDR3 nucleotides read TGCGCCAGCAGCTTGGGACAGGGGGTAGCCAAAAACATTCAGTACTTC. Its translation is CASSLGQGVAKNIQYF.

The chain links TRBV18 to TRBJ1-2; D uncertain. V was pared by 1 base and J by 2 bases, with 8 bases between. This CDR3 is 14 amino acids long. Germline CDR1 is KGHSH and CDR2 is LQKENI. CDR3 bases: TGTGCCAGCTCACCACGGCAGGAAAACTATGGCTACACCTTC. It encodes CASSPRQENYGYTF.

This chain connects TRBV7-3 to TRBJ2-1; TRBD2 is a possible D gene (7 bases). The CDR3 totals 13 residues. From germline, CDR1 is SGHTA and CDR2 FQGTGA. V dropped 4 bases and J dropped 10 bases, with 14 bases sitting between them. The CDR3, as DNA: TGTGCCAGCAGCTACAACGGGGGGCTCGAGCAGTTCTTC. Protein: CASSYNGGLEQFF. The full variable domain, with the rest looked up from reference TRBV7-3 and TRBJ2-1, is GAGVSQTPSNKVTEKGKYVELRCDPISGHTALYWYRQSLGQGPEFLIYFQGTGAADDSGLPNDRFFAVRPEGSVSTLKIQRTERGDSAVYLCASSYNGGLEQFFGPGTRLTVL.

V and J are TRBV2 and TRBJ2-3, with TRBD2 identical over 8 bases. The CDR3 loop spans 12 amino acids. From germline, CDR1 is SNHLY and CDR2 FYNNEI. Trimming removed 6 bases from V and 7 bases from J; junction bases left unmatched: 3. In DNA form, the CDR3 reads TGTGCCAGCAGACTAGCGGTAAATACGCAGTATTTT. It is translated as CASRLAVNTQYF. The variable domain in full, completed from reference TRBV2 and TRBJ2-3, reads EPEVTQTPSHQVTQMGQEVILRCVPISNHLYFYWYRQILGQKVEFLVSFYNNEISEKSEIFDDQFSVERPDGSNFTLKIRSTKLEDSAMYFCASRLAVNTQYFGPGTRLTVL.

A single count supports this clone. This chain uses TRBV29-1 with TRBJ2-1; 11 positions agree with TRBD2. CDR1 and CDR2 (germline): SQVTM, ANQGSEA. This CDR3 comprises 15 residues. V was clipped by 2 bases and J by 4 bases; unmatched bases: 4. CDR3 bases: TGCAGCGTTGAAAGGCTAGCGGGAGGTTACAATGAGCAGTTCTTC. Translation: CSVERLAGGYNEQFF.

The chain uses TRBV11-3 and TRBJ2-1; TRBD2 matches at 12 bases. This CDR3 is 16 amino acids long. Germline loops: CDR1 SGHNT, CDR2 YENEEA. V gave up 5 bases and J gave up 12 bases; unmatched junction bases: 14. CDR3 nucleotides: TGTGCCAGCAGCCCCTGGACTAGCGGGACCGCTTTTGGGCAGTTCTTC. This gives the protein CASSPWTSGTAFGQFF.

The chain has TRBV12-5 and TRBJ2-3, with 9 positions matching TRBD1. The trim removed 1 base at V and 0 bases at J, leaving 5 bases unmatched. Germline CDR1 and CDR2: LGHNT and FRNRAP. The CDR3 runs to 17 residues. CDR3 amino acids: CASGLGIGQGSTDTQYF. The CDR3 DNA is TGTGCTAGTGGTTTGGGCATCGGACAGGGGAGCACAGATACGCAGTATTTT.

This rearrangement joins TRBV5-1 to TRBJ2-2; 8 nucleotides line up with TRBD2. V was pared by 3 bases and J by 7 bases, with 11 bases of the junction left unmatched. Germline V CDR1 and CDR2: SGHRS, YFSETQ. The CDR3 consists of 16 residues. The CDR3 DNA reads as TGCGCCAGCAGCTCCGGCATAGCGGGGCCGGGCGGGGAGCTGTTTTTT. This encodes CASSSGIAGPGGELFF.

This chain connects TRBV7-9 to TRBJ1-3; D possibly corresponds to TRBD1 (6 bases). The CDR3 sequence is 16 residues long. The V gene lost 5 bases and the J gene lost 4 bases, with 18 bases spanning the gap. The V gene's germline CDR1 is SEHNR and CDR2 FQNEAQ (reference sequence). The chain's CDR3 is CASSPRGTPAGNTIYF. The DNA for the CDR3 is TGTGCCAGCAGCCCCAGGGGTACCCCGGCCGGAAACACCATATATTTT. Complete variable domain (other parts from reference TRBV7-9 and TRBJ1-3): DTGVSQNPRHKITKRGQNVTFRCDPISEHNRLYWYRQTLGQGPEFLTYFQNEAQLEKSRLLSDRFSAERPKGSFSTLEIQRTEQGDSAMYLCASSPRGTPAGNTIYFGEGSWLTVV.

The chain is built from TRBV10-1 and TRBJ2-7; D is perhaps TRBD1 (5 bases). Germline CDR1 and CDR2: WNHNN and SYGVQD (reference sequence). The V and J ends lost 6 bases and 7 bases respectively, with 16 bases between them. This CDR3 has 13 amino acids. In DNA form, the CDR3 reads TGCGCCAGCAGCCTCTTGCTTAAGGGGGAGCAGTACTTC. Its translation is CASSLLLKGEQYF.

This clone was seen a single time. The chain carries TRBV5-1 and TRBJ2-3; 8 bases fit TRBD1. This CDR3 is built from 14 residues. The trim removed 7 bases at V and 10 bases at J, leaving 14 bases unmatched. Per germline, CDR1 SGHRS and CDR2 YFSETQ. CDR3 residues: CASSPGGALEAQYF. DNA of the CDR3: TGCGCCAGCTCCCCAGGGGGCGCTTTGGAGGCGCAGTATTTT.

The chain employs TRBV28 and TRBJ2-7; 7 positions agree with TRBD1. Germline loops: CDR1 MDHEN, CDR2 SYDVKM. With V trimmed by 5 bases and J by 1 base, 5 bases remained unmatched. The CDR3 runs to 14 residues. The CDR3 nucleotides are TGTGCCAGCAGTCCGTGGACAGGATCCTACGAGCAGTACTTC. Protein product: CASSPWTGSYEQYF.

The CDR3 loop is CASSHRGLGAGSEQYF. CDR3 DNA sequence: TGTGCCAGCAGCCATCGTGGGTTAGGGGCCGGCTCCGAGCAGTACTTC. V usage is TRBV14 and J usage is TRBJ2-7, with D possibly TRBD1 on 5 matching bases. There are 16 residues in the CDR3. Trimming took off 3 bases at V and 6 bases at J, with 21 bases between the two ends. Germline lookup yields CDR1 SGHDN and CDR2 FVKESK. Supplemented by reference TRBV14 and TRBJ2-7, the full variable domain reads EAGVTQFPSHSVIEKGQTVTLRCDPISGHDNLYWYRRVMGKEIKFLLHFVKESKQDESGMPNNRFLAERTGGTYSTLKVQPAELEDSGVYFCASSHRGLGAGSEQYFGPGTRLTVT.

This clone was detected only once. The rearrangement uses TRBV2 and TRBJ2-4, with TRBD2 matching 14 bases. Germline V CDR1 and CDR2: SNHLY, FYNNEI. The CDR3 runs to 14 residues. V shed 8 bases, J shed 8 bases, and the junction held 5 bases outside the gene matches. CDR3 sequence: CASGLAGGWDIQYF. CDR3 DNA: TGTGCCAGCGGACTAGCGGGAGGTTGGGACATTCAGTACTTC.

The V and J genes are TRBV6-5 and TRBJ2-7; D is ambiguous. The germline V and J ends were trimmed by 6 bases and 2 bases, with 11 bases remaining between them. Germline CDR1 reads MNHEY; CDR2 reads SVGAGI. The CDR3 is 13 amino acids. CDR3 loop: CASSPMGTYEQYF. The CDR3 DNA reads as TGTGCCAGCAGCCCGATGGGCACCTACGAGCAGTACTTC.

This chain connects TRBV2 to TRBJ2-2; D is perhaps TRBD1 (6 bases). In germline, CDR1 is SNHLY, CDR2 FYNNEI. This CDR3 has 14 residues. Trimming stripped 4 bases from V and 7 bases from J, with 13 bases between. In nucleotides, the CDR3 is TGTGCCAGCAGTGCATACAGGGATCTCGGGGAGCTGTTTTTT. Translated, it gives CASSAYRDLGELFF.

This clone was observed a few times. The rearrangement uses TRBV7-2 and TRBJ2-5; 12 bases line up with TRBD2. The CDR3 length is 16 residues. CDR1 SGHTA and CDR2 FQGNSA come from the germline V gene. J lost 5 bases, V lost 5 bases, and 9 bases had no gene match. CDR3 in amino acids: CASSPQVLAGGETQYF. CDR3 in DNA: TGTGCCAGCAGCCCTCAAGTTCTAGCGGGAGGGGAGACCCAGTACTTC.

The V gene is TRBV4-1, the J gene TRBJ2-1, with a weak D call TRBD1 (6 bases). The CDR3 length is 15 residues. Trimming took 1 base from V and 10 from J, leaving 17 bases between them. Germline loops: CDR1 MGHRA, CDR2 YSYEKL. The CDR3 sequence: CASSQVGDKSREQFF. The CDR3 nucleotides read TGCGCCAGCAGCCAAGTGGGGGACAAGTCACGCGAGCAGTTCTTC.

This chain links TRBV19 with TRBJ1-1; D not resolved. The CDR3 is made up of 14 amino acids. Trimming left V 1 base short and J 0 bases short, with 6 bases between. Germline assignment: CDR1 LNHDA and CDR2 SQIVND (reference sequence). The CDR3 coding sequence is TGTGCCAGTAGTATAGGGCAGATGAACACTGAAGCTTTCTTT. Amino acid sequence: CASSIGQMNTEAFF.

This clone came up once. The J gene is TRBJ2-7, the V gene TRBV9; 13 bases align to TRBD2. The length of the CDR3 is 17 residues. Germline lookup yields CDR1 SGDLS and CDR2 YYNGEE. The junction had 9 bases not matched to a gene; V was cut back by 2 bases and J by 4 bases. The CDR3 region has the DNA TGTGCCAGCAGCGTGGACGGACTAGCGGGAGCCCGGTACGAGCAGTACTTC. This sequence encodes CASSVDGLAGARYEQYF. Full variable domain (missing parts from reference TRBV9 and TRBJ2-7): DSGVTQTPKHLITATGQRVTLRCSPRSGDLSVYWYQQSLDQGLQFLIQYYNGEERAKGNILERFSAQQFPDLHSELNLSSLELGDSALYFCASSVDGLAGARYEQYFGPGTRLTVT.

The chain has TRBV5-1 and TRBJ2-2, with 7 bases matching TRBD1. J gave up 6 bases and V 3 bases, and 8 bases lay outside the gene matches. CDR1 is SGHRS and CDR2 is YFSETQ in the germline V gene. CDR3 size: 15 residues. CDR3 in DNA: TGCGCCAGCAGCTCGCAGACAGGGACGGCCGGGGAGCTGTTTTTT. It translates to CASSSQTGTAGELFF.